This T cell receptor (beta chain) was recorded in a study of shared clonotypes between healthy human individuals. Study details: Three plates each covered CD4 naive and memory; CD8 naive two, CD8 memory one. Study-level findings and limits: Against clonotypes common to all four donors, non-shared ones had lower generation probabilities.

Worth noting for this clone: The target antigen is unknown.

Study donors comprised healthy, HIV-negative adults devoid of recent acute infection or vaccination. The germline CDR1 and CDR2 sequences are SGHRS and YFSETQ. The CDR3 length is 13 residues. Trimming pared 5 bases from V and 3 bases from J, leaving 8 bases between. Original data processing: Junction-only immunoSEQ data arrived without quality scores, meaning filtering differed. Method: immunoSEQ multiplex PCR; TCRdb's copy keeps in-frame clones and lacks some. The V and J calls and clone size were taken over from that table, and D and trimming were inferred from the DNA. The sample includes approximately 1.5 million clones, 95% to 99% of them seen just once.

This chain uses TRBV5-1 with TRBJ2-2; D ambiguous. Sequenced sample: naive CD4+ T cells sorted from blood. Sample subset: CD45RA+ positively selected. This sequence originates from a young man in good health. CDR3 sequence: CASSGIDTGELFF. The CDR3, as DNA: TGCGCCAGCAGTGGGATTGACACCGGGGAGCTGTTTTTT.